The 25 T cell receptor beta chains below all came from one sample that was sequenced in a study of blood T cell repertoires in COVID-19. Clones were read by immunoSEQ multiplex PCR, and TCRdb kept only the in-frame ones, dropping some. The sample includes 350,000 to 450,000 clones, 65% to 90% of them seen just once. Material for sequencing was peripheral blood. These receptors were obtained from a woman aged 55-70 years with COVID-19, enrolled during active disease.

The chain is built from TRBV6-5 and TRBJ1-2, with a possible D match to TRBD1 (6 bases). Germline V gene data show CDR1 as MNHEY and CDR2 as SVGAGI. The V and J ends lost 4 bases and 1 base respectively, with 13 bases between them. The length of the CDR3 is 15 residues. The CDR3 DNA reads TGTGCCAGCAGTTCGGCAGGGGCGGGTAACTATGGCTACACCTTC. Its translation: CASSSAGAGNYGYTF.

This clone was seen just once. V and J are TRBV6-5 and TRBJ1-2; the match to TRBD1 covers 8 bases. Trimming at V came to 2 bases and at J to 6 bases, leaving 5 bases not matched to a gene. Germline V gene data show CDR1 as MNHEY and CDR2 as SVGAGI. The CDR3 covers 14 residues. The CDR3: CASSYQMTGDGYTF. Here the CDR3 DNA reads TGTGCCAGCAGTTACCAAATGACAGGGGATGGCTACACCTTC.

This chain connects TRBV6-1 to TRBJ2-7, with D possibly being TRBD1 (6 bases). This CDR3 is built from 17 residues. Trimming stripped 1 base from V and 0 bases from J, with 16 bases between. The germline gives CDR1 MNHNS, CDR2 SASEGT. In DNA form, the CDR3 reads TGTGCCAGCAGTGAAGTAGGACAGAGTATCCTCTCCTACGAGCAGTACTTC. Translating it yields CASSEVGQSILSYEQYF.

J is TRBJ2-2 and V is TRBV9, with 9 bases aligning to TRBD2. CDR3 length equals 16 residues. J was trimmed by 3 bases and V by 0 bases; bases with no gene match: 3. Germline V gene data show CDR1 as SGDLS and CDR2 as YYNGEE. The CDR3 here is CASSVAPSGDTGELFF. Here the CDR3 DNA reads TGTGCCAGCAGCGTAGCTCCTAGCGGGGACACCGGGGAGCTGTTTTTT.

The chain carries TRBV5-1 and TRBJ2-1; TRBD1 matches 8 bases. Germline V lookup: CDR1 SGHRS, CDR2 YFSETQ. CDR3 length: 14 amino acids. J was trimmed by 9 bases and V by 0 bases; bases with no gene match: 5. CDR3 nucleotide sequence: TGCGCCAGCAGCTTGGCAGGGGGCTCAGGTGAGCAGTTCTTC. Its protein product is CASSLAGGSGEQFF. Filled out from reference TRBV5-1 and TRBJ2-1, the complete variable domain reads KAGVTQTPRYLIKTRGQQVTLSCSPISGHRSVSWYQQTPGQGLQFLFEYFSETQRNKGNFPGRFSGRQFSNSRSEMNVSTLELGDSALYLCASSLAGGSGEQFFGPGTRLTVL.

This clone turned up a few times. The CDR3 DNA reads TGCAGTGCTTTCAGGGGTAGCTACACCTTC. Encoded protein: CSAFRGSYTF. The V call is TRBV20-1, the J call TRBJ1-2, with D maybe TRBD1 (6 bases). The germline gives CDR1 DFQATT, CDR2 SNEGSKA (reference sequence). This CDR3 spans 10 amino acids. V was trimmed by 5 bases and J by 9 bases, leaving 10 bases between them.

Here the CDR3 reads CASQSRRGGDYGYTF. The CDR3, as DNA: TGTGCCAGCCAATCACGAAGAGGGGGAGACTATGGCTACACCTTC. The J gene is TRBJ1-2, the V gene TRBV19; D possibly corresponds to TRBD1 (6 bases). V was shortened by 9 bases and J by 3 bases, with 20 bases between the two germline ends. Germline lookup yields CDR1 LNHDA and CDR2 SQIVND (reference sequence). The CDR3 contains 15 residues.

V and J are TRBV6-2 or TRBV6-3 and TRBJ2-7; TRBD1 matches at 7 bases. Germline-derived CDR1 and CDR2 are MNHEY and SVGEGT. The CDR3 length is 19 residues. V dropped 1 base and J dropped 5; count of bases not matched to a gene: 20. Here the CDR3 DNA reads TGTGCCAGCAGTTACTACCACGACGTCTTGACAGGGCCTGGCGACGAGCAGTACTTC. Translation gives CASSYYHDVLTGPGDEQYF.

The chain has TRBV9 and TRBJ2-6; TRBD1 matches at 7 bases. Germline trimming cut 3 bases from V and 0 bases from J; bases unmatched to any gene: 12. Germline V CDR1 and CDR2: SGDLS, YYNGEE. The CDR3 contains 19 residues. The CDR3 DNA reads as TGTGCCAGCAGCGCACCGTTGGGGACAGCCAACTCTGGGGCCAACGTCCTGACTTTC. Translating gives CASSAPLGTANSGANVLTF.

The chain uses TRBV10-3 and TRBJ2-3; D possibly corresponds to TRBD1 (6 bases). The germline V and J ends were trimmed by 3 bases and 0 bases, with 13 bases remaining between them. This CDR3 is 16 amino acids long. The germline CDR1 and CDR2 sequences are ENHRY and SYGVKD. CDR3: CAISEKDRFSTDTQYF. As DNA, the CDR3 is TGTGCCATCAGTGAAAAGGACAGATTTAGCACAGATACGCAGTATTTT.

Concerning this clone itself: Additional DNA sequences in this sample encode the identical CDR3. V and J are TRBV7-2 and TRBJ2-2; TRBD1 agrees at 9 bases. Germline V gene data show CDR1 as SGHTA and CDR2 as FQGNSA. V lost 5 bases and J lost 4; bases outside the gene matches: 5. CDR3 length: 15 amino acids. Here the CDR3 reads CASSLQGAGTGELFF. As DNA, the CDR3 is TGTGCCAGCAGCCTACAGGGGGCGGGCACCGGGGAGCTGTTTTTT.

The rearrangement links TRBV30 to TRBJ1-5; 9 nucleotides agree with TRBD1. The CDR3 extends over 15 amino acids. The junction had 9 bases not matched to a gene; V was cut back by 5 bases and J by 4 bases. Germline loops: CDR1 GTSNPN, CDR2 SVGIG (reference sequence). CDR3 in amino acids: CAWSTGGARNQPQHF. The DNA for the CDR3 is TGTGCCTGGTCCACAGGGGGCGCGAGGAATCAGCCCCAGCATTTT.

The CDR3 loop is CATSRSSGGDYGYTF. The CDR3 nucleotides read TGTGCCACCAGCAGATCCTCCGGGGGTGACTATGGCTACACCTTC. The chain employs TRBV15 and TRBJ1-2; D possibly corresponds to TRBD1 (5 bases). Germline loops: CDR1 LNHNV, CDR2 YYDKDF (reference sequence). The CDR3 contains 15 residues. V lost 2 bases, J lost 3 bases, and 13 bases lay in between.

The genes are TRBV20-1 and TRBJ2-7; D perhaps matches TRBD1 (5 bases). The ends were cut back, 3 bases at V and 2 bases at J, with 11 bases in the middle. The CDR3 spans 13 residues. Germline assignment: CDR1 DFQATT and CDR2 SNEGSKA (reference sequence). Here the CDR3 DNA reads TGCAGTGCTAGTCAGGGCCTGCCCTACGAGCAGTACTTC. Translated, it gives CSASQGLPYEQYF.

V gene TRBV19 combines with J gene TRBJ2-1; weak D call: TRBD1 (6 bases). The CDR3 extends over 14 amino acids. Deletions cut 4 bases from V and 4 bases from J, with 11 bases between. Germline assignment: CDR1 LNHDA and CDR2 SQIVND (reference sequence). CDR3 nucleotides: TGTGCCAGTAGTACGGGACAACTATACAATGAGCAGTTCTTC. This sequence encodes CASSTGQLYNEQFF.

V usage is TRBV21-1 and J usage is TRBJ1-3. TRBV21-1 is a listed pseudogene. The CDR3 runs 16 residues. The CDR3 spells CASSKFYDFSGNTIYF. CDR3 sequence (DNA): TGTGCCAGCAGCAAATTCTACGATTTCTCTGGAAACACCATATATTTT.

The rearrangement uses TRBV7-9 and TRBJ2-2; D may be TRBD1 (5 bases). V lost 1 base and J 5 bases, leaving 11 bases between the germline ends. This CDR3 has 15 residues. Germline V gives CDR1 SEHNR, CDR2 FQNEAQ (reference sequence). The chain's CDR3 is CASSLGSGRTGELFF. The CDR3 DNA follows: TGTGCCAGCAGCTTAGGCTCAGGGCGAACCGGGGAGCTGTTTTTT.

The V and J genes are TRBV5-1 and TRBJ2-6; 9 bases are shared with TRBD2. This CDR3 has 19 amino acids. Trimming removed 0 bases from V and 5 bases from J; junction bases left unmatched: 12. Germline assignment: CDR1 SGHRS and CDR2 YFSETQ. CDR3 residues: CASSLAEGSGGRRANVLTF. The CDR3 DNA follows: TGCGCCAGCAGCTTGGCCGAAGGTAGCGGGGGCCGTCGGGCCAACGTCCTGACTTTC.

The gene calls are TRBV29-1 and TRBJ1-2, with D maybe TRBD1 (5 bases). Germline V gene lookup returns CDR1 SQVTM and CDR2 ANQGSEA. V was shortened by 4 bases and J by 2 bases, with 11 bases between the two germline ends. The CDR3 is 13 residues long. CDR3 region: CSVGVRQNYGYTF. DNA for the CDR3: TGCAGCGTTGGCGTGAGACAGAACTATGGCTACACCTTC.

V gene TRBV29-1 combines with J gene TRBJ1-1, with 8 nucleotides matching TRBD1. The CDR3 runs 16 residues. CDR1 and CDR2 from the germline V gene are SQVTM and ANQGSEA. J gave up 1 base and V 3 bases, and 10 bases lay outside the gene matches. CDR3 bases: TGCAGCGTTGATAGGGCAGGGGGCGTTTGGAACACTGAAGCTTTCTTT. This translates into CSVDRAGGVWNTEAFF.

The gene calls are TRBV2 and TRBJ1-5; D is undetermined. Germline V CDR1 and CDR2: SNHLY, FYNNEI. The CDR3 is 15 amino acids. V was clipped by 4 bases and J by 2 bases, with 12 bases between them. The CDR3, as DNA: TGTGCCAGCAGTGGACCTGGAGGAGGCAATCAGCCCCAGCATTTT. It yields the protein CASSGPGGGNQPQHF.

The V gene is TRBV11-2, the J gene TRBJ2-7; D possibly corresponds to TRBD1 (6 bases). V was shortened by 4 bases and J by 4 bases, with 20 bases between the two germline ends. The germline CDR1 and CDR2 sequences are SGHAT and FQNNGV. The CDR3 contains 16 residues. The CDR3 region is CASSSHSGTSLYEQYF. The DNA of the CDR3 is TGTGCCAGCAGCTCCCATTCCGGGACAAGCCTGTACGAGCAGTACTTC.

This chain uses TRBV24-1 with TRBJ2-3, with D tentatively TRBD2 (6 bases). Germline V gene data show CDR1 as KGHDR and CDR2 as SFDVKD. Trimming took 4 bases from V and 2 from J, leaving 21 bases between them. This CDR3 contains 18 residues. The CDR3 DNA follows: TGTGCCACCAGTGACTTGGGAGAGATTGCGGGGCTCACAGATACGCAGTATTTT. This encodes CATSDLGEIAGLTDTQYF.

This clone was seen a single time. V is TRBV27 and J is TRBJ2-7; maybe TRBD2 (7 bases). The germline V and J ends were trimmed by 3 bases and 4 bases, with 16 bases remaining between them. CDR1 and CDR2 from the germline V gene are MNHEY and SMNVEV (reference sequence). There are 15 residues in the CDR3. The CDR3 reads CASSFAGAIGYEQYF. DNA of the CDR3: TGTGCCAGCAGTTTTGCGGGGGCAATAGGGTACGAGCAGTACTTC.

The chain links TRBV9 to TRBJ1-6; a weak D match, TRBD1 (6 bases). Germline V gives CDR1 SGDLS, CDR2 YYNGEE. CDR3 length equals 14 residues. Trimming shortened V by 2 bases and J by 6 bases, and 9 bases separated the two germline ends. CDR3: CASSVPGVNSPLHF. The CDR3 bases are TGTGCCAGCAGCGTTCCAGGGGTTAATTCACCCCTCCACTTT.